These T cell receptor beta chains were read from a single sample in a study of patients and donors after allogeneic stem cell transplantation. TCRdb called the RT-PCR reads again in MiXCR, with one record for every CDR3 protein. The sample yields approximately 410,000 distinct CDR3 sequences, 16% seen once. Material for sequencing was blood, either unsorted or a sorted T cell fraction (not recorded which). The source of these receptors is a human donor who was either an allogeneic HSCT recipient or a stem cell or donor lymphocyte infusion donor (not recorded which). It is not recorded whose cells these are; they may come from a transplant donor. The CDR3 runs from the conserved cysteine through the conserved F or W. D genes are given only for firm matches. Clone size appears in some rows only: once, few, many, or a class for an expanded clone.

- TRBJ1-4 TRBV4-2 - TGTGCCAGCAGCCAAGTCGGAGTCGGGGGTAATGAAAAACTGTTTTTT CASSQVGVGGNEKLFF
few TRBJ1-5 TRBV29-1 TRBD1 TGCAGCGTGGGACAGGGCCCCACTCAGCCCCAGCATTTT CSVGQGPTQPQHF
few TRBJ1-1 TRBV12-3/TRBV12-4 - TGTGCCAGCAGTCCCCGGCAGGGGCACACTGAAGCTTTCTTT CASSPRQGHTEAFF
many TRBJ2-1 TRBV5-1 - TGCGCCAGCAGCTTGGCTGTAAGGGGCCATGGTAATGAGCAGTTCTTC CASSLAVRGHGNEQFF
- TRBJ2-7 TRBV6-5 - TGTGCCAGCAGTTCCACCGGGACACCCATCTACGAGCAGTACTTC CASSSTGTPIYEQYF
once TRBJ1-5 TRBV4-3 TRBD1 TGCGCCAGCAGCCAAGACGACAGGGCGAATCAGCCCCAGCATTTT CASSQDDRANQPQHF
once TRBJ1-6 TRBV6-1 TRBD1 TGTGCCAGCAGGCGGGACAGATTTTCACCCCTCCACTTT CASRRDRFSPLHF
- TRBJ2-7 TRBV5-4 TRBD2 TGTGCCAGCAGCTTCACGGGGGGGCCGTCCGAGCAGTACTTC CASSFTGGPSEQYF
- TRBJ2-2 TRBV5-1 - TGCGCCAGCAGCTTCTACGGGTGGGGCAGCGGGGAGCTGTTTTTT CASSFYGWGSGELFF
- TRBJ2-3 TRBV29-1 - TGCAGCGTTGGTCCCGTGGGGGCTAGCACAGATACGCAGTATTTT CSVGPVGASTDTQYF
- TRBJ2-1 TRBV27 TRBD1 TGTGCCAGCAGTTTAGGACAGGGGGCCCGACAGTTCACTGAGCAGTTCTTC CASSLGQGARQFTEQFF
- TRBJ1-3 TRBV6-5 - TGTGCCAGCAGTTACTCGGGACAAACAGGAAACACCATATATTTT CASSYSGQTGNTIYF
few TRBJ2-5 TRBV7-8 - TGTGCCAGCAGCTTATTAGGAGGGGGACCCGGGACCCAGTACTTC CASSLLGGGPGTQYF
few TRBJ2-4 TRBV7-9 - TGTGCCAGCAGCTTAGCAGGGGCAAACATTCAGTACTTC CASSLAGANIQYF
few TRBJ2-1 TRBV9 TRBD2 TGTGCCAGCAGCGTCGTGGGTAGCGGGGGTAGAGAGCAGTTCTTC CASSVVGSGGREQFF
- TRBJ1-4 TRBV15 TRBD1 TGTGCCACCAGCGTCCCCGGGACAGGGCATCGAAAACTGGTTTTT CATSVPGTGHRKLVF
- TRBJ2-1 TRBV2 TRBD2 TGTGCCAGCCAGCGGGGGCCTTACAATGAGCAGTTCTTC CASQRGPYNEQFF
- TRBJ1-1 TRBV12-3/TRBV12-4 TRBD1 TGTGCCAGCACTACTCTAGGGGGCAGTCAGAACACTGAAGCTTTCTTT CASTTLGGSQNTEAFF
few TRBJ2-3 TRBV7-3 TRBD2 TGTGCCAGCAGCAAGACTAGCGGGGAGGGCACAGATACGCAGTATTTT CASSKTSGEGTDTQYF
- TRBJ2-7 TRBV20-1 - TGCAGTGCGATCGCTCCTCCGAGGGAGCAGTACTTC CSAIAPPREQYF
few TRBJ2-4 TRBV25-1 - TGTGCCAGCAGTGAACGAGATACCGGGGCGGACATTCAGTACTTC CASSERDTGADIQYF
- TRBJ2-7 TRBV12-3/TRBV12-4 TRBD2 TGTGCCAGCACCCCGGGACTAGCGGGAGCCGAGCAGTACTTC CASTPGLAGAEQYF
many TRBJ2-2 TRBV12-3/TRBV12-4 - TGTGCCAGCAGTTTACGTCGGGGGAGGAACACCGGGGAGCTGTTTTTT CASSLRRGRNTGELFF
- TRBJ2-5 TRBV20-1 - TGCAGTGCCCAGGACACCCGGGGAGAGACCCAGTACTTC CSAQDTRGETQYF
many TRBJ2-1 TRBV5-1 - TGCGCCAGCAGCCAATCAGGAGGCAATGAGCAGTTCTTC CASSQSGGNEQFF
few TRBJ2-5 TRBV14 - TGTGCCAGCAGCGATACAGGGTTCCTGAACCAAGAGACCCAGTACTTC CASSDTGFLNQETQYF
- TRBJ2-7 TRBV4-1 - TGCGCCAGCAGCCAACCCCAAAACAAGTCCTACGAGCAGTACTTC CASSQPQNKSYEQYF
many TRBJ1-2 TRBV12-3/TRBV12-4 - TGTGCCAGCAGTTCTGACAGGCTCGGTCATGGCTACACCTTC CASSSDRLGHGYTF
few TRBJ1-2 TRBV19 - TGTGCCAACCGCGACAGAGACTATGGCTACACCTTC CANRDRDYGYTF
- TRBJ2-7 TRBV7-8 TRBD2 TGTGCCAGCAGCTTAGAGCGGGGGTGGCCTCTCTTTTCCTACGAGCAGTACTTC CASSLERGWPLFSYEQYF
- TRBJ2-3 TRBV12-3/TRBV12-4 - TGTGCCAGCAGTAGGACTAGGGGGAGCACAGATACGCAGTATTTT CASSRTRGSTDTQYF
few TRBJ1-1 TRBV7-9 TRBD1 TGTGCCAGCAGCTTATCGCAGGGGGCGGACACTGAAGCTTTCTTT CASSLSQGADTEAFF
- TRBJ2-3 TRBV18 TRBD2 TGTGCCAGCTCACCGGGCGGGAGAACAGCAGATACGCAGTATTTT CASSPGGRTADTQYF
- TRBJ2-7 TRBV6-1 TRBD1 TGTGCCAGCAGCCAGACAGGGTTCTCCTACGAGCAGTACTTC CASSQTGFSYEQYF
many TRBJ1-2 TRBV3-1 - TGTGCCAGCAGCCAACTTACCCGGGGGGCCTTAATCTATGGCTACACCTTC CASSQLTRGALIYGYTF
- TRBJ2-7 TRBV20-1 TRBD2 TGCAGTGCTAGTAATCGAGGACTAGCGGGACGCGAGCAGTACTTC CSASNRGLAGREQYF
- TRBJ2-1 TRBV6-1 TRBD1 TGTGCCAGCAGTGAAGATTATGGGACAGGGATCCTGGGGGGGCAGTTCTTC CASSEDYGTGILGGQFF
- TRBJ1-3 TRBV7-9 - TGTGCCAGCAGCTTATTGGGGACGCCCCCTGGAAACACCATATATTTT CASSLLGTPPGNTIYF
many TRBJ2-5 TRBV12-3/TRBV12-4 TRBD1 TGTGCCAGCAGCCCTGGGGACAGGCAATCGGAGACCCAGTACTTC CASSPGDRQSETQYF
few TRBJ2-1 TRBV2 - TGTGCCAGCAGTGAGAGCTACAACAATGAGCAGTTCTTC CASSESYNNEQFF
few TRBJ1-6 TRBV12-3/TRBV12-4 TRBD1 TGTGCCAGCAGTGCTCGCCGGGACAGGGGGAATTCACCCCTCCACTTT CASSARRDRGNSPLHF
many TRBJ1-1 TRBV29-1 TRBD1 TGCAGCGTTGATGAACAGGGGGGGACTGAAGCTTTCTTT CSVDEQGGTEAFF
- TRBJ1-2 TRBV7-3 - TGTGCCAGCAGAAAGGGACACCATAACTATGGCTACACCTTC CASRKGHHNYGYTF
- TRBJ2-7 TRBV12-3/TRBV12-4 TRBD2 TGTGCCAGCAGTTCCTCGACTAGCGGCAGCTCCTACGAGCAGTACTTC CASSSSTSGSSYEQYF
- TRBJ2-7 TRBV12-3/TRBV12-4 TRBD2 TGTGCCAGCAGTTCACCCACTAGCGCGGAGCAGTACTTC CASSSPTSAEQYF
- TRBJ1-1 TRBV14 TRBD1 TGTGCCAGCAGCCTAACCCGGGACAGGGGGAACACTGAAGCTTTCTTT CASSLTRDRGNTEAFF
many TRBJ1-1 TRBV12-3/TRBV12-4 TRBD1 TGTGCCAGCAGTCGGGACAGAAACACTGAAGCTTTCTTT CASSRDRNTEAFF